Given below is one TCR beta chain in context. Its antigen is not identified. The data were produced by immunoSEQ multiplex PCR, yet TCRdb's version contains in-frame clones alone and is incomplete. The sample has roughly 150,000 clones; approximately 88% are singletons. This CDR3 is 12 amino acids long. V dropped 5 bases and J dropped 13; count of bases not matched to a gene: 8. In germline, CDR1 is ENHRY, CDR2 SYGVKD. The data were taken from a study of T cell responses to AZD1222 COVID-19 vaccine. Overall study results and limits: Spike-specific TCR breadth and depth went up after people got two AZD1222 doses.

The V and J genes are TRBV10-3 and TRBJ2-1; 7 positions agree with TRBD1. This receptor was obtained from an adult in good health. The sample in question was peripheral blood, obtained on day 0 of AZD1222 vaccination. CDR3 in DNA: TGTGCCATCAGTCCACAGGGGAAGGTCCAGTTCTTC. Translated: CAISPQGKVQFF.